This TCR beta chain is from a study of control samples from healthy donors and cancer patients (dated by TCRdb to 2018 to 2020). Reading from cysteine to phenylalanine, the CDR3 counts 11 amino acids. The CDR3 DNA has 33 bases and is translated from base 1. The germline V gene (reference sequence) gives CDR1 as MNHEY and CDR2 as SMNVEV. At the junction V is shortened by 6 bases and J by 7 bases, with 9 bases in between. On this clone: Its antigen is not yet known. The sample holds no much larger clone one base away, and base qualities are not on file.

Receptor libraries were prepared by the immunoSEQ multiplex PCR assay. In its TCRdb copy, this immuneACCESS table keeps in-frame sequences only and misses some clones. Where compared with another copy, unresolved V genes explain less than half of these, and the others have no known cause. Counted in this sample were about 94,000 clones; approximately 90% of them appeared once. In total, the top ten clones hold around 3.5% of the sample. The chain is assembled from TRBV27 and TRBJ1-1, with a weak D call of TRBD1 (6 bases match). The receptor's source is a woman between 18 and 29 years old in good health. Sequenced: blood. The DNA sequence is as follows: TGTGCCAGCAGACAAGGGGGTGAAGCTTTCTTT. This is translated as CASRQGGEAFF.